This T cell receptor (beta chain) was captured in a study of blood T cell repertoires in COVID-19. The overall study: Both acute and convalescent COVID-19 samples were obtained from the United States, Italy and Spain. T cells, B-cell-depleted T cells, or PBMCs provided the cDNA or gDNA that served as material.

Original analysis: Estimates of nucleated cell counts were drawn from the amplification of reference gene primers. Repertoires were generated with immunoSEQ multiplex PCR, while TCRdb's copy carries only in-frame clones and drops some. V, J and clone size are taken as reported in that table, and D and trimming were inferred from the DNA itself. The table includes about 400,000 clones, around 90% detected once. This CDR3 has 13 amino acids. Germline assignment: CDR1 LNHDA and CDR2 SQIVND (reference sequence). The V end lost 5 bases, the J end lost 4 bases, and 9 bases lay between the germline ends. The receptor was derived from a middle-aged woman with acute COVID-19. The rearrangement joins TRBV19 to TRBJ1-5; D gene ambiguous. Source material: PBMCs or T cells enriched from blood (not recorded which). The CDR3 sequence: CASSGSGNQPQHF. The CDR3 coding sequence is TGTGCCAGTAGTGGGTCGGGAAATCAGCCCCAGCATTTT.